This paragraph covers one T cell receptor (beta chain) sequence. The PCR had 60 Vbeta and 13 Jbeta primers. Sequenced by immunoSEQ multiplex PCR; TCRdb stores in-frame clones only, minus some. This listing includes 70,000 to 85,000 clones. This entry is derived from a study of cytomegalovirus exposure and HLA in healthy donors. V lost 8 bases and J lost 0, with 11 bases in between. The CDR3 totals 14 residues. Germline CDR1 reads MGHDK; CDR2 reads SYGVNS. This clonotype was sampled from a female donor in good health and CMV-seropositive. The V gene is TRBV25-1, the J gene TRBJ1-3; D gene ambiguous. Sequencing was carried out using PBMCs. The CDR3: CASGRGDSGNTIYF. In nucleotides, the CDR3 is TGTGCCAGCGGTCGAGGCGACTCTGGAAACACCATATATTTT.